This entry features one TCR beta chain sequence. The source of the sample is a study of blood T cell repertoires in COVID-19. Study in general: COVID-19 samples, acute and convalescent, were from the United States, Italy and Spain. T cells, B-cell-depleted T cells, or PBMCs supplied cDNA or gDNA.

Per the study methods: Amplification from reference gene primers served as the basis for estimated nucleated cell counts. Sequencing used immunoSEQ multiplex PCR; TCRdb keeps in-frame clones, though not all of them. V, J and clone size derive from that table, while D and trimming were established from the DNA sequence. The sample lists 200,000 to 250,000 clones; 70% to 90% were seen once. Germline V lookup: CDR1 LNHDA, CDR2 SQIVND (reference sequence). The ends were cut back, 5 bases at V and 1 base at J, with 23 bases in the middle. This CDR3 spans 18 amino acids. This chain joins TRBV19 and TRBJ2-5; perhaps TRBD2 as D (6 bases). The receptor was derived from a man aged 50 to 60 who had recovered from COVID-19. Sequencing used peripheral blood. CDR3 loop: CASSPKRPQAGFQETQYF. DNA for the CDR3: TGTGCCAGTAGTCCAAAAAGACCTCAAGCGGGCTTCCAAGAGACCCAGTACTTC.